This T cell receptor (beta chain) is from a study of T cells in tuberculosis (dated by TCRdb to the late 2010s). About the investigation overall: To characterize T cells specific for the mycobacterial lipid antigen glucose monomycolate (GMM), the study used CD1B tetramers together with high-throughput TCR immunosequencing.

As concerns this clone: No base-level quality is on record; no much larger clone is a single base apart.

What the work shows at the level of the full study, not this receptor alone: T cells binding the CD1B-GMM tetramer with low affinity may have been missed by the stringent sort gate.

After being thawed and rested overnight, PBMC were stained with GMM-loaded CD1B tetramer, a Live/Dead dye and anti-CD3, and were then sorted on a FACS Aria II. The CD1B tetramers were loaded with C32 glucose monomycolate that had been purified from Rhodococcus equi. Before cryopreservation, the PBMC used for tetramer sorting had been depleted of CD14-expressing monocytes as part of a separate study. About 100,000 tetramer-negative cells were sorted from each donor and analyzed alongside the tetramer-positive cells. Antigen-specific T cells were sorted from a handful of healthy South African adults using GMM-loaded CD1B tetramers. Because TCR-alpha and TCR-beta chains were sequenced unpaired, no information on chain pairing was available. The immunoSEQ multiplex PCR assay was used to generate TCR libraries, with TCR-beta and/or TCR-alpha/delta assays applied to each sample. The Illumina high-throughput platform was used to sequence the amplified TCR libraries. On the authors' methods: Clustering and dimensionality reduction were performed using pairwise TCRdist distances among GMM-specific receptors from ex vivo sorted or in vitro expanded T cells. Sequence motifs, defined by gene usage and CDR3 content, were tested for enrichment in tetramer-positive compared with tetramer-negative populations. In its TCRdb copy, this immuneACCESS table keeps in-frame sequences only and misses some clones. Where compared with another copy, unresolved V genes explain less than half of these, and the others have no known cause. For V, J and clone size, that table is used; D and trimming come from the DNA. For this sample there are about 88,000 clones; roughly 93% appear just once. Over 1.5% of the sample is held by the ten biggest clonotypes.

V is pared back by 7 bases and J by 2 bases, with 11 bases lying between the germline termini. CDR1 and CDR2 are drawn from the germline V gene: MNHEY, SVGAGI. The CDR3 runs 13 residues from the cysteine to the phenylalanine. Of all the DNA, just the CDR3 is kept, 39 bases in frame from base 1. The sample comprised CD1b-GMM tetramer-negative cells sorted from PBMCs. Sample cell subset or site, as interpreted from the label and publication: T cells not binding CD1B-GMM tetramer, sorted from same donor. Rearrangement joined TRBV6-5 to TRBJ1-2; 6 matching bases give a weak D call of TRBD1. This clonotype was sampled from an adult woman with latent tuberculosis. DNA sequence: TGTGCCAGCACCCCCGGACAGAACTATGGCTACACCTTC. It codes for CASTPGQNYGYTF.